This T cell receptor beta chain was obtained from a study of CD8 T cells in ankylosing spondylitis. Regarding the study as a whole: Within ankylosing spondylitis blood, a TCR beta motif made up of several highly homologous variants appeared to be characteristic.

This clonotype turned up a few times. The antigen is unknown. TCRdb reprocessed the 5' RACE reads via MiXCR and lists one record per CDR3 protein. The profile shows hundreds of thousands of distinct CDR3 sequences, roughly 26% of them singletons. V was pared by 8 bases and J by 5 bases, with 13 bases between. Germline V gene data show CDR1 as ENHRY and CDR2 as SYGVKD. The CDR3 consists of 13 residues. The sample comprised blood, either unsorted or a sorted T cell fraction (not recorded which). The source is a male donor with ankylosing spondylitis. This chain joins TRBV10-3 and TRBJ2-1; D possibly corresponds to TRBD1 (6 bases). This CDR3 is CAIGTPTNNEQFF. The CDR3 nucleotides read TGTGCCATCGGGACACCAACTAACAATGAGCAGTTCTTC.